The subject of this entry is one T cell receptor (beta chain). This record comes from a study of blood T cell repertoires in COVID-19. At the level of the study: Donors in the United States, Italy and Spain gave samples during acute or convalescent COVID-19. PBMCs, B-cell-depleted T cells, or T cells provided the cDNA or gDNA that made up the material.

Trimming took 7 bases from V and 4 from J, leaving 13 bases between them. The CDR3 consists of 12 residues. CDR1 and CDR2 from the germline V gene are SQVTM and ANQGSEA. Per the original data handling: Amplification of reference gene primers was used by the study to estimate nucleated cell counts. Produced via immunoSEQ multiplex PCR; TCRdb's table is partial and in-frame only. V, J and clone size derive from that table, while D and trimming were established from the DNA sequence. The data hold a few hundred thousand clones, with approximately 80% observed a single time. The V and J genes are TRBV29-1 and TRBJ1-2; D is unclear. This TCR derives from a human donor in a cohort sampled during active COVID-19. Sequenced sample: peripheral blood. The CDR3 region is CSAITGIYGYTF. The CDR3 nucleotides are TGCAGCGCCATCACGGGAATCTATGGCTACACCTTC. Combining the CDR3 with reference TRBV29-1 and TRBJ1-2 gives the whole variable domain SAVISQKPSRDICQRGTSLTIQCQVDSQVTMMFWYRQQPGQSLTLIATANQGSEATYESGFVIDKFPISRPNLTFSTLTVSNMSPEDSSIYLCSAITGIYGYTFGSGTRLTVV.